This T cell receptor (beta chain) was obtained from a study of PD-1 blockade in classical Hodgkin lymphoma. Whole-study results and caveats: Healthy donors reportedly exceeded newly diagnosed patients in baseline TCR diversity.

After autologous stem cell transplantation all patients relapsed, and prior brentuximab vedotin exposure differed between cohorts. TCRdb's table, derived via immunoSEQ multiplex PCR, lists solely in-frame clones and lacks some. The data show more than 90,000 clones, approximately 80% seen once. Comments on this clone: Its antigen is unidentified.

In germline, CDR1 is LNHDA, CDR2 SQIVND (reference sequence). V was shortened by 5 bases and J by 2 bases, with 13 bases between the two germline ends. There are 15 residues in the CDR3. This chain connects TRBV19 to TRBJ2-1; D not resolved. This TCR came from a human donor with classical Hodgkin lymphoma. The sample here was peripheral blood mononuclear cells (PBMCs), taken before the second cycle of nivolumab. The CDR3 loop is CASSLADGPYNEQFF. In nucleotides, the CDR3 is TGTGCCAGTAGTCTGGCGGACGGCCCCTACAATGAGCAGTTCTTC.